This T cell receptor (beta chain) was recovered during a study of OX40 agonist ivuxolimab in advanced cancers. TCRdb's copy holds only in-frame clones and misses some; the assay was immunoSEQ multiplex PCR. The sample records approximately 23,000 clones, 70% to 90% being singletons. The study's findings and limits: Clonal expansion by week 6 occurred in CD4+ and CD8+ blood T cells (at 0.1 to 3.0 mg/kg). Compared with CD4+, CD8+ T cells on average had more expanded clones.

Notes on this clone: Antigen: not known.

This clonotype was sampled from an adult with an advanced solid tumor such as melanoma, head and neck, liver or kidney cancer. The sample consisted of CD4+ or CD8+ T cells sorted from blood, taken in a trial of the OX40 agonist ivuxolimab.

CDR3 amino acids: CASSVPGLAGEEQYF. The CDR3 DNA follows: TGTGCCAGCAGTGTTCCGGGACTAGCGGGAGAGGAGCAGTACTTC. This chain connects TRBV6-6 to TRBJ2-7; 14 bases are shared with TRBD2. This CDR3 is 15 amino acids long. CDR1 is MNHNY, CDR2 SVGAGI, per germline (reference sequence). V dropped 5 bases and J dropped 7; count of bases not matched to a gene: 7.